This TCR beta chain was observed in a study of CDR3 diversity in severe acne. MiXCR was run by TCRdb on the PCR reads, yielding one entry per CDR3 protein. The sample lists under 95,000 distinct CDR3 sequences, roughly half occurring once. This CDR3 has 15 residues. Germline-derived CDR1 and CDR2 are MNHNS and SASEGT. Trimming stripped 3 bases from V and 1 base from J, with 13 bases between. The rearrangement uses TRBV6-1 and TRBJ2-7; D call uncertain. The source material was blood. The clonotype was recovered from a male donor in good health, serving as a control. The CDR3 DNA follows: TGTGCCAGCAGTGAGGTCATAGATGGGTCCTACGAGCAGTACTTC. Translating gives CASSEVIDGSYEQYF.